This T cell receptor (beta chain) was sequenced in a study of T cell changes during pregnancy in multiple sclerosis. Assay: immunoSEQ multiplex PCR; the TCRdb copy retains only in-frame clones and omits some. The table has fewer than 90,000 clones, 85% to 95% seen once. CDR1 is MDHEN and CDR2 is SYDVKM in the germline V gene. The V and J ends lost 6 bases and 4 bases, in that order; junction bases with no gene match: 14. The CDR3 spans 16 residues. This clonotype originated in a female donor in good health, enrolled as a control in a pregnancy study. The chain is built from TRBV28 and TRBJ2-7; 8 bases fit TRBD2. The sequenced sample was peripheral blood, obtained after pregnancy. The CDR3 DNA reads as TGTGCCAGCAGCTTCGCAGTACGGGAGGGCCAATACGAGCAGTACTTC. Protein: CASSFAVREGQYEQYF.